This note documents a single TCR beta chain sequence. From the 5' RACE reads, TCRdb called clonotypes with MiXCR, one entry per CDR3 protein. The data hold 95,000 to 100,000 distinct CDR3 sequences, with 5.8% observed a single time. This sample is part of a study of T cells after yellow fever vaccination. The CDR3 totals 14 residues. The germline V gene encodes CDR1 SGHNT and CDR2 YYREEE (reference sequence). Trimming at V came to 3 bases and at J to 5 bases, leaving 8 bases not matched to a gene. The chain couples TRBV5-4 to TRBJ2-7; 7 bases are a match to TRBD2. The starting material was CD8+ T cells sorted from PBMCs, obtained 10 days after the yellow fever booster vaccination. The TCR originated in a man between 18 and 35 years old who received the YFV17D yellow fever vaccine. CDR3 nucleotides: TGTGCCAGCAGCTGGAGCGGGGCTTTGAACGAGCAGTACTTC. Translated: CASSWSGALNEQYF.